This is a list of T cell receptor beta chains from one sample in a study of blood T cell repertoires in COVID-19. The repertoire was sequenced with immunoSEQ multiplex PCR; TCRdb's copy has only in-frame clones and lacks some. The sample has some 78,000 clones; about 90% are singletons. Source material: peripheral blood. The receptors shown here come from a woman aged 50 to 60 in a cohort sampled during active COVID-19. The CDR3 runs from the conserved cysteine through the conserved F or W. D genes are given only for firm matches.

. TRBV14 CASSSTGFGSPLHF
TRBD2 TRBV28 CASSEVTSGRREQFF
TRBD1 TRBV5-1 CASSLGGQGAEEQYF
TRBD1 TRBV6-5 CASRGQGSNQPQHF
TRBD1 TRBV6-6 CASSYSDREKYF
TRBD1 TRBV18 CASSPDRSDDNSPLHF
. TRBV30 CAWSRDLTGRTTEQYF
. TRBV5-1 CASSFKETQYF
. TRBV29-1 CSVVDNEQFF
. TRBV5-1 CASSKLQGMNTEAFF
TRBD1 TRBV6-5 CASSQQGPQETQYF
TRBD2 TRBV27 CASSSGGGSGANVLTF
. TRBV28 CAVQGDELDTLQNTGELFF
. TRBV9 CASSDLTRGDNEQFF
. TRBV7-2 CASSSWTPRVEQFF
TRBD1 TRBV19 CASSTGQQSSPLHF
TRBD2 TRBV19 CASSLAGADTQYF
TRBD1 TRBV6-2/TRBV6-3 CASSLGGTGGIGYTF
TRBD2 TRBV5-1 CASSHTAGVGNEQFF
TRBD1 TRBV5-5 CASSPLWGTGAMNTEAFF
. TRBV27 CASSLSGGNHQPQHF
TRBD1 TRBV10-3 CAISEPRTGGTEAFF
. TRBV7-2 CASSFGGRTDGYTF
. TRBV28 CASSTGRDEQFF
TRBD2 TRBV9 CASSERGGLAEWHEQFF
TRBD2 TRBV18 CASSAGLAGTYNEQFF
TRBD2 TRBV20-1 CSASRAGVAYEQYF
. TRBV30 CAWNRDTRGYTF
. TRBV6-6 CASRPQGRNTEAFF
. TRBV6-5 CASSKMGPREAFF
. TRBV28 CASSFQQGLNTEAFF
TRBD1 TRBV14 CASSQLWTGASNQPQHF
. TRBV24-1 CATSPYNHEQYF
. TRBV5-4 CASSLDRLYGYTF
. TRBV6-5 CASSYDRSGYEQYF
. TRBV18 CASSPFGGTRSQETQYF
TRBD1 TRBV7-3 CASSFQRQGRTYNEQFF
. TRBV4-1 CASSRGGANEKLFF
TRBD1 TRBV28 CASRTAGTGLAYEQYF
. TRBV11-3 CASSSQGLNTEAFF
TRBD1 TRBV7-8 CASSSYGQGIVFF